This T cell receptor beta chain was recovered during a study of shared clonotypes between healthy human individuals. Over several immunoSEQ plates, each subset's genomic DNA was distributed in even portions. 200 to 250 ng DNA, about 33,000 T cell genomes, went into each sorted-subset replicate PCR. Profiled with immunoSEQ multiplex PCR; TCRdb holds only in-frame clones, not every one. The sample consists of more than 2 million clones, under 97% of them appearing once. With regard to this clone: The antigen is unknown.

Findings of the study overall: Some clonotypes were shared by all four sorted-subset donors, while others were not shared. The non-shared ones had lower generation probabilities than the shared ones.

The CDR3 loop spans 13 amino acids. With 6 bases removed from V and 2 bases from J, the gap between germline ends came to 7 bases. CDR1 is MNHEY and CDR2 is SVGAGI in the germline V gene. The V gene is TRBV6-5, the J gene TRBJ1-4, with D uncertain. The source of this sequence is a young man in good health. Sequenced material: naive CD4+ T cells sorted from blood. Subset here: CD45RA+ positively selected. For the CDR3, the DNA is TGTGCCAGCAGCCTCGGCACTAATGAAAAACTGTTTTTT. Encoded protein: CASSLGTNEKLFF.